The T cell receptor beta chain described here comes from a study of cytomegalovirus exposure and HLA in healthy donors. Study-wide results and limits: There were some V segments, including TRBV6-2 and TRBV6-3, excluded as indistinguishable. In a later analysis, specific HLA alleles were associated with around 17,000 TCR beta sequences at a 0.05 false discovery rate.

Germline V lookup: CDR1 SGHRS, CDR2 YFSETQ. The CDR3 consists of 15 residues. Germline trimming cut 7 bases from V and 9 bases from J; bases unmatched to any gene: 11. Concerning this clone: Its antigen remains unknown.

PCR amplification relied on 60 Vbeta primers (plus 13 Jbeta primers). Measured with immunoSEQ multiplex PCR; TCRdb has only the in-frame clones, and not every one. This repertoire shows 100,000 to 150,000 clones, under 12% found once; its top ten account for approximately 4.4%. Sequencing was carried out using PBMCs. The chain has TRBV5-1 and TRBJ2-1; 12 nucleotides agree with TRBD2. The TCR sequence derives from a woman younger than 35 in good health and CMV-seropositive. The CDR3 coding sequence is TGCGCCAGCTCGAGACTAGCGGGAGTAAACATTGAGCAGTTCTTC. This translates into CASSRLAGVNIEQFF.